One and the same sample provided the 8 T cell receptor beta chains below, sequenced in a study of control samples from healthy donors and cancer patients. TCRdb keeps only in-frame clones here, not all; method: immunoSEQ multiplex PCR. The sample holds 150,000 to 200,000 clones; 90% to 95% are singletons and the top ten take 1.1% to 1.5%. Sequenced input: blood. These receptors were taken from a man aged 25-45 years in good health.

J is TRBJ2-5 and V is TRBV7-2; 8 nucleotides align to TRBD2. Trimming removed 6 bases from V and 4 bases from J; junction bases left unmatched: 4. The CDR3 loop spans 13 amino acids. The germline CDR1 and CDR2 sequences are SGHTA and FQGNSA. This CDR3 reads CASSTSGGETQYF. The CDR3 DNA sequence: TGTGCCAGCAGTACGAGCGGGGGAGAGACCCAGTACTTC. Full variable domain (remainder filled in from reference TRBV7-2 and TRBJ2-5): GAGVSQSPSNKVTEKGKDVELRCDPISGHTALYWYRQSLGQGLEFLIYFQGNSAPDKSGLPSDRFSAERTGGSVSTLTIQRTQQEDSAVYLCASSTSGGETQYFGPGTRLLVL.

This chain uses TRBV19 with TRBJ2-7; TRBD1 agrees at 7 bases. V shed 5 bases, J shed 3 bases, and the junction held 7 bases outside the gene matches. The CDR3 sequence is 14 residues long. Germline CDR1 reads LNHDA; CDR2 reads SQIVND (reference sequence). CDR3 sequence: CASSYRGISYEQYF. The DNA of the CDR3 is TGTGCCAGTAGTTACAGGGGAATTAGCTACGAGCAGTACTTC.

The rearrangement joins TRBV28 to TRBJ1-5; 7 nucleotides match TRBD1. Germline CDR1 MDHEN, CDR2 SYDVKM. The CDR3 loop spans 13 amino acids. V lost 2 bases and J lost 6; bases outside the gene matches: 1. The CDR3 spells CASSLPGGQPQHF. The CDR3 region has the DNA TGTGCCAGCAGTTTACCAGGGGGTCAGCCCCAGCATTTT.

This chain uses TRBV6-5 with TRBJ1-2; D may be TRBD1 (5 bases). Deletions cut 0 bases from V and 6 bases from J, with 17 bases between. The CDR3 has 16 amino acids. Germline lookup yields CDR1 MNHEY and CDR2 SVGAGI. In nucleotides, the CDR3 is TGTGCCAGCAGTTACTCGAAACTTGGACACAAAAATGGCTACACCTTC. Translating it yields CASSYSKLGHKNGYTF.

The rearrangement uses TRBV4-3 and TRBJ1-1, with D perhaps matching TRBD1 (5 bases). V lost 4 bases and J 4 bases, leaving 13 bases between the germline ends. Germline V lookup: CDR1 LGHNA, CDR2 YSLEER. There are 14 residues in the CDR3. CDR3 in amino acids: CASSRDRGATEAFF. CDR3 DNA: TGCGCCAGCAGCCGAGATCGAGGGGCCACTGAAGCTTTCTTT.

This clone has a single count. This chain joins TRBV7-9 and TRBJ1-4; D perhaps matches TRBD1 (5 bases). The CDR3 covers 16 residues. Trimming cost V 5 bases and J 1 base, with 14 bases left between them. Germline CDR1 reads SEHNR; CDR2 reads FQNEAQ (reference sequence). In DNA, the CDR3 is TGTGCCAGCAGCCCCTCATACCAGGGAACTAATGAAAAACTGTTTTTT. Its translation is CASSPSYQGTNEKLFF.

The chain couples TRBV7-9 to TRBJ1-1, with 8 bases identical to TRBD1. V lost 2 bases, J lost 1 base, and 3 bases stayed unmatched. The CDR3 totals 15 residues. From germline, CDR1 is SEHNR and CDR2 FQNEAQ (reference sequence). CDR3 loop: CASSLSGTGNTEAFF. The CDR3 nucleotides read TGTGCCAGCAGCTTATCAGGGACAGGGAACACTGAAGCTTTCTTT.

CDR3: CASSSSHGDGTDTQYF. The CDR3 bases are TGTGCCAGCAGTTCATCCCACGGGGACGGCACAGATACGCAGTATTTT. The rearrangement uses TRBV6-5 and TRBJ2-3; perhaps D is TRBD1 or TRBD2 (5 bases each). From germline, CDR1 is MNHEY and CDR2 SVGAGI. V lost 4 bases and J 1 base, leaving 15 bases between the germline ends. The CDR3 runs to 16 residues.